This T cell receptor beta chain emerged from a study of cytotoxic CD8 clonotypes in ibrutinib-treated CLL. The wider study: Samples averaged 255,043 productive templates and 90,000 to 95,000 productive rearrangements.

A word on this clone: The antigen remains unidentified.

Target depth was 1 in 200,000 to 1 in 1 million T cells, about 10x per clonotype. The method was immunoSEQ multiplex PCR; TCRdb's version includes in-frame clones alone and lacks a portion of them. The sample holds around 250,000 clones; 70% are singletons and the top ten take roughly 15%. V trimming: 1 base; J trimming: 3 bases; junction bases outside the gene matches: 9. The CDR3 length is 16 residues. Germline V lookup: CDR1 MDHEN, CDR2 SYDVKM. General study points: Contraction or stability on treatment was seen for public clonotypes, which were uncommon.

Source: PBMCs, taken after 24 months of ibrutinib treatment. This chain joins TRBV28 and TRBJ2-7; 7 bases fit TRBD1. The source is a human donor with chronic lymphocytic leukemia. This CDR3 is CASSLSDRAYVYEQYF. CDR3 in DNA: TGTGCCAGCAGTTTATCTGACAGGGCTTACGTCTACGAGCAGTACTTC.